This T cell receptor (beta chain) derives from a study of patients and donors after allogeneic stem cell transplantation. This clonotype was picked up a small number of times. In TCRdb, the RT-PCR reads were re-called with MiXCR into one record per CDR3 protein. The sample holds under 200,000 distinct CDR3 sequences, 24% seen once. This CDR3 is built from 17 residues. After removal of 0 bases from V and 9 bases from J, the junction contained 12 bases not matched to a gene. Germline loops: CDR1 KGHSH, CDR2 LQKENI. Source material: blood, either unsorted or a sorted T cell fraction (not recorded which). V gene TRBV18 combines with J gene TRBJ2-1, with TRBD1 identical over 9 bases. The receptor's source is a human donor who was either an allogeneic HSCT recipient or a stem cell or donor lymphocyte infusion donor (not recorded which). It is not recorded whose cells these are; they may come from a transplant donor. This CDR3 is CASSPPRTGEGRGEQFF. The DNA of the CDR3 is TGTGCCAGCTCACCACCTAGGACAGGGGAGGGCCGCGGTGAGCAGTTCTTC.